The clone carrying this T cell receptor beta chain was seen more than once but under ten times. Its antigen remains unknown. These data are taken from a study of response to subunit inactivated influenza vaccine. Trimming removed 0 bases from V and 1 base from J, with 19 bases in between. The CDR3 sequence is 18 residues long. The germline CDR1 and CDR2 sequences are LGHNA and YSLEER. Study observations and caveats: The authors suggested that every seasonal influenza vaccination recruits few new T cells.

TCRdb reprocessed the RT-PCR reads via MiXCR and lists one record per CDR3 protein. The sample contains a few hundred thousand distinct CDR3 sequences, just over 20% of which appear only once. The receptor's source is a man between 50 and 70 years old who received an inactivated influenza vaccine. The rearrangement joins TRBV4-3 to TRBJ2-7; D unresolved. Sequencing used PBMCs from blood, obtained about 20 months after vaccination. Here the CDR3 reads CASSQESTLGIGSYEQYF. CDR3 sequence (DNA): TGCGCCAGCAGCCAAGAATCCACCTTGGGGATTGGGTCCTACGAGCAGTACTTC.